This T cell receptor beta chain appears in the sequencing data of a study of immune evolution from preneoplasia to lung adenocarcinoma (dated by TCRdb to the early 2020s). Background on the whole study: HLA loss of heterozygosity was found in over 6% of AIS, under 18% of MIA and 25% to 40% of ADC lesions, and in no AAH lesions. The study combined immune gene expression, TCR sequencing and multiplex immunofluorescence to profile immune contexture across lung adenocarcinoma precursors and invasive adenocarcinoma. The overall cohort comprised some 53 patients with pulmonary nodules who underwent surgical resection. Sample size was determined by specimen availability and not by a prior power calculation. Resected precursor lesions (AAH, AIS, MIA) and invasive adenocarcinomas were each compared against paired morphologically normal lung tissue. TCR sequencing data were obtained from about 50 patients. According to the study, over a hundred samples went through TCR sequencing. The immune data were integrated with whole exome sequencing and methylation data from the same cohort of nodules. POLYSOLVER was used to infer class I HLA alleles from exome data, and LOHHLA was used to detect allele-specific HLA loss. Findings and caveats that apply to the study as a whole: Normal lung had the highest top T cell clone frequencies, and these frequencies appeared to fall progressively from AAH through AIS, MIA and invasive adenocarcinoma. Compared with EGFR-mutant or double wild-type lesions, KRAS-mutant nodules had the highest T cell clonality. The findings rested on association rather than direct causation, and larger cohorts with long-term follow-up and longitudinal biopsies were considered necessary. The highest clonality was observed in normal lung, whereas higher T cell density and diversity but lower clonality appeared to be present in later-stage lesions. Because all patients came from Japan and China, whether the findings apply to Western populations was uncertain.

In regard to this clone: Its antigen target is currently unknown. No much larger clonotype is one base removed from it; base qualities were not supplied.

Patients underwent resection in Japan or China between the mid-2010s and the late 2010s. Two lung cancer pathologists independently reviewed H&E slides to confirm the histologic diagnosis of every case. Premalignant or tumor cells were enriched for nucleic acid extraction by macro-dissection performed after pathologic assessment. The AllPrep DNA/RNA FFPE Kit was used to isolate DNA from FFPE tissue. Deletion took 0 bases off V and 5 bases off J, with a span of 11 bases between the germline ends. CDR1 and CDR2 (SGDLS, YYNGEE) derive from the germline V gene. The CDR3 starts with the cysteine, ends with the phenylalanine, and has 15 residues. The DNA shown is the 45-base CDR3, in frame from base 1. TCR beta CDR3 regions were sequenced from DNA using the immunoSEQ hsTCRbeta Kit. As for how the authors treated the data: TCR sequencing data were analysed with the ImmunoSEQ Analyzer. T cell clonality was defined as 1 minus Pielou's evenness, as computed on productive rearrangements. The inverse Simpson index, applied to productive templates, was used to measure T cell diversity. T cell density was expressed as TCR beta template counts normalized to usable DNA, with usable DNA estimated by amplifying and sequencing housekeeping genes. Two-sided Kruskal-Wallis tests were used to compare TCR metrics across histologic stages. In its TCRdb copy, this immuneACCESS table keeps in-frame sequences only and misses some clones. Where compared with another copy, unresolved V genes explain less than half of these, and the others have no known cause. V and J calls and clone size are copied from that table; D and trimming were computed from the DNA. A total of 9,000 to 13,000 clones appear in this sample, around 78% of them only once. Of the sample, around 5% is held by the ten largest clones.

What was sequenced was FFPE minimally invasive lung adenocarcinoma tissue. Read against the paper, the sample's cell subset or site label means: micro-invasive lung adenocarcinoma (MIA). This sequence originates from a person between 65 and 79 years old with lung adenocarcinoma. In this chain, TRBV9 is recombined with TRBJ2-2, with the identity of the D gene unclear. This receptor has the CDR3 CASSVGLLPTGELFF. The DNA is as follows: TGTGCCAGCAGCGTAGGCTTGCTCCCGACCGGGGAGCTGTTTTTT.